These 19 T cell receptor beta chains originate from one sample sequenced in a study of PD-1 blockade in mismatch repair-deficient tumors (dated by TCRdb to the late 2010s). The library came from the immunoSEQ multiplex PCR assay. Imported from immuneACCESS, the table was reduced by TCRdb to in-frame sequences with V and J called. These copies leave out some clones; in studies compared against another copy, an unresolved V gene accounts for under half, and the cause of the remainder is not known. For this sample there are 90,000 to 130,000 clones; approximately 80% appear just once. Approximately 5% of the sample goes to the ten largest clones. The material was peripheral blood, obtained 60 weeks after starting pembrolizumab. Receptors were obtained from an adult with mismatch repair-deficient cancer.

The CDR3 DNA reads as TGTGCCAGCAGCCAAGTTTTCACTAGGACTAGCGGGACCTACAATGAGCAGTTCTTC. Protein product: CASSQVFTRTSGTYNEQFF. The V and J genes are TRBV4-2 and TRBJ2-1, with 12 bases matching TRBD2. This CDR3 is built from 19 residues. V lost 1 base to trimming and J lost 2 bases; unmatched junction nucleotides: 9. Looked up from germline, CDR1 is LGHNA and CDR2 is YNFKEQ.

This clone was counted once. This chain connects TRBV27 to TRBJ2-5, with a tentative D call TRBD1 (5 bases). TRBJ2-7 matches the DNA end more closely, so the J call is doubtful. Germline CDR1 reads MNHEY; CDR2 reads SMNVEV (reference sequence). The CDR3 is 12 amino acids. CDR3 DNA sequence: TGTGCCAGCAGAGGGGTTTCTTACGAGCAGTACTTC. It codes for CASRGVSYEQYF.

The chain recombines TRBV29-1 with TRBJ2-7; 8 positions agree with TRBD1. The germline CDR1 and CDR2 sequences are SQVTM and ANQGSEA. CDR3 length: 14 residues. V trimming: 6 bases; J trimming: 6 bases; junction bases outside the gene matches: 13. The CDR3 DNA reads TGCAGCGTCGAACAAACGGGGACAGGTGGCGAGCAGTACTTC. This sequence encodes CSVEQTGTGGEQYF.

J is TRBJ1-2 and V is TRBV6-5, with TRBD1 identical over 7 bases. The germline CDR1 and CDR2 sequences are MNHEY and SVGAGI. V lost 5 bases to trimming and J lost 5 bases; unmatched junction nucleotides: 8. The length of the CDR3 is 14 residues. CDR3 in amino acids: CASSNEQGWYGYTF. The CDR3 region has the DNA TGTGCCAGCAGTAATGAACAGGGGTGGTATGGCTACACCTTC.

CDR3 region: CASSSTGTEGGYTF. CDR3 coding DNA: TGTGCCAGCAGCTCAACCGGGACCGAGGGTGGCTACACCTTC. This sequence joins TRBV5-6 and TRBJ1-2; possibly TRBD1 for D (5 bases). Germline values: CDR1 SGHDT, CDR2 YYEEEE. CDR3 length: 14 amino acids. Trimming took 3 bases from V and 7 from J, leaving 16 bases between them.

The chain couples TRBV15 to TRBJ2-7; D possibly corresponds to TRBD2 (7 bases). Germline V gene lookup returns CDR1 LNHNV and CDR2 YYDKDF (reference sequence). Trimming left V 5 bases short and J 2 bases short, with 22 bases between. This CDR3 contains 17 residues. CDR3 sequence reads: CATSFLGGGSLPYEQYF. The CDR3 DNA reads as TGTGCCACCAGCTTCCTGGGGGGCGGGAGCCTTCCCTACGAGCAGTACTTC.

The chain uses TRBV2 and TRBJ2-4; tentative D call: TRBD2 (5 bases). The CDR3 covers 14 residues. The germline V and J ends were trimmed by 8 bases and 1 base, with 12 bases remaining between them. In germline, CDR1 is SNHLY, CDR2 FYNNEI. The CDR3 bases are TGTGCCAGCGGCTCCGGGGTCGCCAAAAACATTCAGTACTTC. Translated: CASGSGVAKNIQYF.

The J gene is TRBJ2-7, the V gene TRBV27, with D maybe TRBD1 (5 bases). Germline-derived CDR1 and CDR2 are MNHEY and SMNVEV (reference sequence). The CDR3 loop spans 12 amino acids. V shed 10 bases and J shed 0 bases, with 10 bases lying between them. The chain's CDR3 is CATTDSSYEQYF. In nucleotides, the CDR3 is TGTGCCACCACAGACAGCTCCTACGAGCAGTACTTC.

J is TRBJ2-5 and V is TRBV6-1, with D tentatively TRBD2 (5 bases). The CDR3 extends over 14 amino acids. Trimming stripped 6 bases from V and 4 bases from J, with 15 bases between. The germline V gene encodes CDR1 MNHNS and CDR2 SASEGT. Written as DNA, the CDR3 is TGTGCCAGCAGAACCCTTACTAGTTCAGAGACCCAGTACTTC. Amino acid sequence: CASRTLTSSETQYF.

This clone appeared once. V and J are TRBV7-9 and TRBJ2-1; D call uncertain. This CDR3 has 11 amino acids. Germline V gene lookup returns CDR1 SEHNR and CDR2 FQNEAQ (reference sequence). V gave up 5 bases and J gave up 8 bases, with 7 bases separating them. CDR3 DNA: TGTGCCAGCAGCCCCAGCCATGAGCAGTTCTTC. Its translation: CASSPSHEQFF.

The CDR3 reads CASSHAQGYEQYF. The CDR3 region has the DNA TGCGCCAGCAGCCATGCACAGGGTTACGAGCAGTACTTC. The chain is built from TRBV4-3 and TRBJ2-7; weak D call: TRBD1 (6 bases). The germline V and J ends were trimmed by 3 bases and 4 bases, with 10 bases remaining between them. Per the germline V gene, CDR1 is LGHNA and CDR2 is YSLEER. The CDR3 spans 13 residues.

This chain uses TRBV9 with TRBJ2-3; TRBD2 agrees at 10 bases. The CDR3 is made up of 18 amino acids. The V segment lost 4 bases and the J segment 2 bases; nucleotides outside the gene matches: 13. The germline V gene encodes CDR1 SGDLS and CDR2 YYNGEE. The CDR3 coding sequence is TGTGCCAGCAGCCCGCAGCGGGAGGGCCCTCAAACCACAGATACGCAGTATTTT. Translating gives CASSPQREGPQTTDTQYF.

V is TRBV7-9 and J is TRBJ2-5; TRBD2 matches at 14 bases. Germline CDR1 and CDR2: SEHNR and FQNEAQ (reference sequence). V was clipped by 3 bases and J by 5 bases; unmatched bases: 5. The CDR3 extends over 16 amino acids. This CDR3 is CASSLGTSGGHETQYF. The CDR3 DNA sequence: TGTGCCAGCAGCTTGGGGACTAGCGGGGGTCATGAGACCCAGTACTTC.

The CDR3 is CSVVGGTSGAPAYEQYF. Here the CDR3 DNA reads TGCAGCGTTGTCGGTGGGACTAGCGGGGCCCCGGCCTACGAGCAGTACTTC. This chain uses TRBV29-1 with TRBJ2-7, with 13 bases matching TRBD2. Germline trimming cut 4 bases from V and 2 bases from J; bases unmatched to any gene: 11. The CDR3 totals 17 residues. CDR1 is SQVTM and CDR2 is ANQGSEA in the germline V gene.

A word on this clone: Other DNA sequences from this sample encode an identical CDR3 as well. The chain recombines TRBV30 with TRBJ1-2; no reliable D call. V lost 0 bases to trimming and J lost 8 bases, with 10 bases between them. CDR1 and CDR2 (germline): GTSNPN, SVGIG (reference sequence). The CDR3 loop spans 12 amino acids. This CDR3 reads CAWSVAGGGYTF. CDR3 in DNA: TGTGCCTGGAGTGTAGCAGGAGGAGGCTACACCTTC. Full variable domain (remainder filled in from reference TRBV30 and TRBJ1-2): SQTIHQWPATLVQPVGSPLSLECTVEGTSNPNLYWYRQAAGRGLQLLFYSVGIGQISSEVPQNLSASRPQDRQFILSSKKLLLSDSGFYLCAWSVAGGGYTFGSGTRLTVV.

The rearrangement links TRBV9 to TRBJ1-1; maybe TRBD1 (5 bases). Trimming cost V 0 bases and J 0 bases, with 9 bases left between them. The germline CDR1 and CDR2 sequences are SGDLS and YYNGEE. CDR3 size: 15 residues. CDR3 bases: TGTGCCAGCAGCGTAGGGAAGGGGTTGAACACTGAAGCTTTCTTT. Its protein product is CASSVGKGLNTEAFF.

This clone was observed once. The chain employs TRBV6-1 and TRBJ2-1; possibly TRBD2 for D (5 bases). The V gene lost 7 bases and the J gene lost 4 bases, with 17 bases spanning the gap. Per the germline V gene, CDR1 is MNHNS and CDR2 is SASEGT. The CDR3 extends over 15 amino acids. Here the CDR3 reads CASIHRDSWYNEQFF. In DNA, the CDR3 is TGTGCCAGCATACACCGGGATTCCTGGTACAATGAGCAGTTCTTC.

The chain has TRBV27 and TRBJ1-4; 9 bases match TRBD1. The V and J ends lost 4 bases and 7 bases, in that order; junction bases with no gene match: 4. Germline V lookup: CDR1 MNHEY, CDR2 SMNVEV (reference sequence). CDR3 size: 14 residues. This CDR3 reads CASSWDRVAEKLFF. The CDR3 coding sequence is TGTGCCAGCAGTTGGGACAGGGTGGCTGAAAAACTGTTTTTT.

The chain employs TRBV6-4 and TRBJ2-1, with D unresolved. The CDR3 is 14 residues long. Germline loops: CDR1 MRHNA, CDR2 SNTAGT. Deletions cut 2 bases from V and 1 base from J, with 6 bases between. CDR3 sequence (DNA): TGTGCCAGCAGTGACACCCCATCCTACAATGAGCAGTTCTTC. It encodes CASSDTPSYNEQFF.